This entry lists 8 T cell receptor beta chains sequenced from one sample in a study of blood T cell repertoires in COVID-19. Method: immunoSEQ multiplex PCR; TCRdb's copy keeps in-frame clones and lacks some. The data show 95,000 to 150,000 clones, 65% to 85% seen once. Sequenced material: peripheral blood. The source is an elderly man with active or convalescent COVID-19.

The V call is TRBV7-2, the J call TRBJ1-2, with TRBD1 identical over 12 bases. CDR1 and CDR2 (germline): SGHTA, FQGNSA. The CDR3 extends over 14 amino acids. The J segment lost 8 bases and the V segment lost 4 bases, leaving 5 bases of the junction unmatched. The CDR3 nucleotides read TGTGCCAGCAGCTCGGGACAGGGGGCAGAAGGCTACACCTTC. It is translated as CASSSGQGAEGYTF.

The rearrangement links TRBV20-1 to TRBJ2-7, with a weak D call TRBD2 (5 bases). Germline lookup yields CDR1 DFQATT and CDR2 SNEGSKA (reference sequence). The CDR3 totals 13 residues. Trimming removed 3 bases from V and 2 bases from J, with 11 bases in between. Here the CDR3 reads CSASPDYTYEQYF. The CDR3 coding sequence is TGCAGTGCTAGTCCCGACTATACCTACGAGCAGTACTTC.

In its sample, this clone was seen a few times. The chain is built from TRBV5-1 and TRBJ1-6, with D maybe TRBD1 (6 bases). Germline V gene lookup returns CDR1 SGHRS and CDR2 YFSETQ. Between the trimmed V and J ends, which lost 3 bases and 5 bases, there was a span of 12 bases. This CDR3 contains 15 residues. The CDR3 coding sequence is TGCGCCAGCAGCTCCGGGGACACTAATAATTCACCCCTCCACTTT. Translating gives CASSSGDTNNSPLHF.

The chain combines TRBV24-1 with TRBJ2-1, with 7 bases matching TRBD2. Looked up from germline, CDR1 is KGHDR and CDR2 is SFDVKD. This CDR3 has 13 amino acids. Unmatched junction bases numbered 3, after V lost 9 bases and J lost 2 bases. The chain's CDR3 is CATGGGPYNEQFF. The CDR3 DNA follows: TGTGCCACCGGCGGGGGACCCTACAATGAGCAGTTCTTC.

The CDR3 reads CASSRGQDPTYEQYF. CDR3 DNA sequence: TGCGCCAGCAGCCGGGGACAGGATCCTACCTACGAGCAGTACTTC. J is TRBJ2-7 and V is TRBV5-1; 8 bases fit TRBD1. This CDR3 comprises 15 residues. The junction had 8 bases not matched to a gene; V was cut back by 4 bases and J by 2 bases. Germline values: CDR1 SGHRS, CDR2 YFSETQ. The full variable domain, its missing parts supplied by reference TRBV5-1 and TRBJ2-7, is KAGVTQTPRYLIKTRGQQVTLSCSPISGHRSVSWYQQTPGQGLQFLFEYFSETQRNKGNFPGRFSGRQFSNSRSEMNVSTLELGDSALYLCASSRGQDPTYEQYFGPGTRLTVT.

The chain has TRBV3-1 (or the pseudogene TRBV3-2) and TRBJ2-7; D ambiguous. The CDR3 is 15 amino acids. V was trimmed by 0 bases and J by 3 bases, leaving 12 bases between them. Germline V CDR1 and CDR2: LGHDT, YNNKEL (reference sequence). The CDR3 DNA follows: TGTGCCAGCAGCCAAGATCTCTCAAGAGGCTACGAGCAGTACTTC. It translates to CASSQDLSRGYEQYF.

V is TRBV27 and J is TRBJ1-5; possible D gene TRBD1, 6 bases. V gave up 4 bases and J gave up 5 bases, with 15 bases separating them. Germline V CDR1 and CDR2: MNHEY, SMNVEV (reference sequence). This CDR3 has 15 amino acids. CDR3 loop: CASSSGDRSDQPQHF. CDR3 DNA: TGTGCCAGCAGTTCCGGTGACAGGTCCGATCAGCCCCAGCATTTT.

DNA of the CDR3: TGTGCCAGCAGCCCCCGGCGGGGAGACACTGAAGCTTTCTTT. Translated: CASSPRRGDTEAFF. The rearrangement links TRBV11-1 to TRBJ1-1; no firm D call. This CDR3 is 14 amino acids long. V shed 5 bases and J shed 3 bases, with 13 bases lying between them. The germline V gene has CDR1 SGHAT and CDR2 FQDESV (reference sequence). The full variable domain, rest sourced from reference TRBV11-1 and TRBJ1-1, is EAEVAQSPRYKITEKSQAVAFWCDPISGHATLYWYRQILGQGPELLVQFQDESVVDDSQLPKDRFSAERLKGVDSTLKIQPAELGDSAMYLCASSPRRGDTEAFFGQGTRLTVV.